Listed here are 31 T cell receptor beta chains from one sample, sequenced in a study of blood T cells in healthy people across ages. The second PCR ran roughly 7 to 12 cycles with a sample-barcoded 5' primer and J-beta primers. TCRdb independently ran MiXCR on the 5' RACE reads; one entry per CDR3 protein. The profile shows 1.4 million or so distinct CDR3 sequences, less than 45% of them singletons. Sequencing used blood. These receptors were obtained from a woman under 30 in good health.

This clonotype has only a few counts. The chain combines TRBV25-1 with TRBJ1-2; D uncertain. The CDR3 sequence is 12 residues long. Germline-derived CDR1 and CDR2 are MGHDK and SYGVNS. The V end lost 10 bases, the J end lost 6 bases, and 15 bases lay between the germline ends. The CDR3 is CATRAAVNGYTF. CDR3 coding DNA: TGTGCCACGCGAGCGGCAGTTAATGGCTACACCTTC.

This chain joins TRBV6-1 and TRBJ1-2; no reliable D call. This CDR3 spans 16 amino acids. Looked up from germline, CDR1 is MNHNS and CDR2 is SASEGT. V lost 3 bases and J lost 7, with 21 bases in between. The CDR3 DNA follows: TGTGCCAGCAGTGACCCCCCGGGAGGACTAAGCACTGGCTACACCTTC. This gives the protein CASSDPPGGLSTGYTF.

The chain carries TRBV7-6 and TRBJ2-1; D is uncertain. The tail of the sequence fits TRBJ2-7 better, so the J call may be wrong. The CDR3 sequence is 13 residues long. Germline V gene lookup returns CDR1 SGHVS and CDR2 FNYEAQ. The CDR3 reads CASSSNSYNEQYF. DNA for the CDR3: TGTGCCAGCAGCTCGAACTCCTACAATGAGCAGTACTTC.

On this clonotype itself: A read error may account for a junction end that differs from germline. This rearrangement joins TRBV2 to TRBJ1-6, with 8 bases that match TRBD1. CDR3 length: 14 amino acids. CDR1 and CDR2 (germline): SNHLY, FYNNEI. CDR3 residues: CASKGTGSNSLLHF. The CDR3 nucleotides are TGTGCCAGCAAAGGGACAGGATCGAATTCACTCCTCCACTTT.

The chain combines TRBV20-1 with TRBJ2-3, with 11 bases lining up with TRBD2. The trim removed 7 bases at V and 1 base at J, leaving 7 bases unmatched. The CDR3 covers 15 residues. Germline CDR1 reads DFQATT; CDR2 reads SNEGSKA (reference sequence). The CDR3 nucleotides read TGCAGTGTTTTAGCGGGAGGGGGAGGCACAGATACGCAGTATTTT. It encodes CSVLAGGGGTDTQYF.

A few counts support this clonotype. The chain carries TRBV12-3 or TRBV12-4 and TRBJ1-2, with 12 bases identical to TRBD1. The CDR3 is 15 residues long. Trimming took 5 bases from V and 7 from J; bases not matched to a gene: 8. The CDR3 here is CASSAGTGGSSGYTF. CDR3 coding DNA: TGTGCCAGCAGTGCCGGGACAGGGGGCTCTAGTGGCTACACCTTC.

The rearrangement links TRBV18 to TRBJ1-1; no clear D gene. Germline assignment: CDR1 KGHSH and CDR2 LQKENI. V lost 6 bases to trimming and J lost 0 bases, with 17 bases between them. This CDR3 spans 16 amino acids. CDR3: CASSPSIATMNTEAFF. The CDR3 DNA follows: TGTGCCAGCTCTCCCTCGATCGCAACAATGAACACTGAAGCTTTCTTT.

The V gene is TRBV27, the J gene TRBJ2-7, with a tentative D call TRBD1 (6 bases). V lost 5 bases and J 0 bases, leaving 14 bases between the germline ends. Germline CDR1 reads MNHEY; CDR2 reads SMNVEV (reference sequence). This CDR3 is 15 amino acids long. The CDR3 here is CASSPGHLSSYEQYF. The CDR3 bases are TGTGCCAGCAGTCCGGGACACCTGAGCTCCTACGAGCAGTACTTC.

The chain combines TRBV11-2 with TRBJ2-1, with 9 positions matching TRBD2. V dropped 6 bases and J dropped 6; count of bases not matched to a gene: 12. The CDR3 loop spans 16 amino acids. CDR1 SGHAT and CDR2 FQNNGV come from the germline V gene. CDR3 in DNA: TGTGCCAGCAGGATAGTGCGGGGGGGCCGGATCAATGAGCAGTTCTTC. This codes for CASRIVRGGRINEQFF.

The V and J genes are TRBV4-3 and TRBJ2-4, with a possible D match to TRBD2 (6 bases). This CDR3 region has 13 residues. Deletions cut 4 bases from V and 6 bases from J, with 10 bases between. Germline CDR1 and CDR2: LGHNA and YSLEER. CDR3 coding DNA: TGCGCCAGCAGCCGGGCGGGACTAAACATTCAGTACTTC. Encoded protein: CASSRAGLNIQYF.

This clonotype was detected a few times. The chain uses TRBV5-6 and TRBJ2-3, with D perhaps assigned TRBD1 or TRBD2 (6 bases each). This CDR3 spans 16 amino acids. The ends were cut back, 1 base at V and 4 bases at J, with 16 bases in the middle. The V gene's germline CDR1 is SGHDT and CDR2 YYEEEE. The CDR3 reads CASSLWGAAIPDTQYF. In DNA, the CDR3 is TGTGCCAGCAGCTTGTGGGGGGCGGCTATCCCAGATACGCAGTATTTT.

The chain has TRBV28 and TRBJ2-5; 7 positions match TRBD2. Germline-derived CDR1 and CDR2 are MDHEN and SYDVKM. The CDR3 has 19 residues. V was clipped by 6 bases and J by 11 bases; unmatched bases: 30. The CDR3 reads CASSRPGLSIREPYNGQYF. Here the CDR3 DNA reads TGTGCCAGCAGCAGACCGGGACTATCCATCCGGGAACCCTACAATGGGCAGTACTTC.

The chain carries TRBV12-5 and TRBJ2-2; no firm D call. The V end was cut by 2 bases, the J end by 5 bases, with 9 bases between. There are 14 residues in the CDR3. Per the germline V gene, CDR1 is LGHNT and CDR2 is FRNRAP. The CDR3 reads CASGLLSSTGELFF. CDR3 coding DNA: TGTGCTAGTGGTTTGTTATCTTCGACCGGGGAGCTGTTTTTT. Full variable domain (outside the CDR3, taken from reference TRBV12-5 and TRBJ2-2): DARVTQTPRHKVTEMGQEVTMRCQPILGHNTVFWYRQTMMQGLELLAYFRNRAPLDDSGMPKDRFSAEMPDATLATLKIQPSEPRDSAVYFCASGLLSSTGELFFGEGSRLTVL.

This clonotype was recorded a few times. The genes are TRBV5-1 and TRBJ2-1; possible D gene TRBD1, 6 bases. Germline V gives CDR1 SGHRS, CDR2 YFSETQ. Trimming pared 2 bases from V and 8 bases from J, leaving 14 bases between. The CDR3 sequence is 14 residues long. The CDR3 loop is CASSFTAGADEQFF. The CDR3 DNA is TGCGCCAGCAGCTTCACAGCAGGGGCCGATGAGCAGTTCTTC. Full variable domain (missing parts from reference TRBV5-1 and TRBJ2-1): KAGVTQTPRYLIKTRGQQVTLSCSPISGHRSVSWYQQTPGQGLQFLFEYFSETQRNKGNFPGRFSGRQFSNSRSEMNVSTLELGDSALYLCASSFTAGADEQFFGPGTRLTVL.

This clonotype came up once. The chain combines TRBV9 with TRBJ2-5; D uncertain. Germline CDR1 reads SGDLS; CDR2 reads YYNGEE. Trimming took off 0 bases at V and 11 bases at J, with 20 bases between the two ends. The length of the CDR3 is 15 residues. CDR3 DNA: TGTGCCAGCAGCGTAGGGGATTTAGAGATCAATGAGCAGTACTTC. It is translated as CASSVGDLEINEQYF.

The chain links TRBV12-3 or TRBV12-4 to TRBJ1-3; D ambiguous. The CDR3 runs 11 residues. V lost 11 bases to trimming and J lost 0 bases, with 5 bases between them. The CDR3 DNA sequence: TGTGCCGGAGCCTCTGGAAACACCATATATTTT. Translated, it gives CAGASGNTIYF.

V is TRBV27 and J is TRBJ2-3, with D hard to call. The CDR3 is 15 residues long. V lost 2 bases and J lost 0, with 9 bases in between. In germline, CDR1 is MNHEY, CDR2 SMNVEV (reference sequence). The CDR3 region is CASSLTVISTDTQYF. Here the CDR3 DNA reads TGTGCCAGCAGTTTAACAGTTATTAGCACAGATACGCAGTATTTT.

This clonotype was detected only a few times. V gene TRBV19 combines with J gene TRBJ1-1; 7 positions match TRBD1. CDR1 is LNHDA, CDR2 SQIVND, per germline (reference sequence). This CDR3 has 13 residues. The V segment lost 5 bases and the J segment 5 bases; nucleotides outside the gene matches: 5. The CDR3 DNA is TGTGCCAGTAGTTTAGGGGGCGAGACTGAAGCTTTCTTT. Translation: CASSLGGETEAFF.

CDR3 sequence (DNA): TGTGCCAGTCCAACCGGGACTGGGTCCTACAATGAGCAGTTCTTC. It specifies CASPTGTGSYNEQFF. V and J are TRBV28 and TRBJ2-1, with TRBD2 as a possible D gene (6 bases). This CDR3 comprises 15 residues. V lost 9 bases to trimming and J lost 1 base, with 16 bases between them. Germline lookup yields CDR1 MDHEN and CDR2 SYDVKM. Complete variable domain (other parts from reference TRBV28 and TRBJ2-1): DVKVTQSSRYLVKRTGEKVFLECVQDMDHENMFWYRQDPGLGLRLIYFSYDVKMKEKGDIPEGYSVSREKKERFSLILESASTNQTSMYLCASPTGTGSYNEQFFGPGTRLTVL.

The rearrangement uses TRBV12-3 or TRBV12-4 and TRBJ2-7; perhaps TRBD1 as D (5 bases). Trimming left V 10 bases short and J 2 bases short, with 12 bases between. The CDR3 totals 12 residues. DNA for the CDR3: TGTGCCATCCGACAGTGGGCCTACGAGCAGTACTTC. This codes for CAIRQWAYEQYF.

The chain carries TRBV6-1 and TRBJ1-6; D is unresolved. Trimming stripped 3 bases from V and 10 bases from J, with 16 bases between. The CDR3 is 15 amino acids. CDR1 and CDR2 (germline): MNHNS, SASEGT. CDR3 DNA: TGTGCCAGCAGTGATTGGATAGACAACGACTCACCCCTCCACTTT. It translates to CASSDWIDNDSPLHF.

This clonotype appeared a few times. The J gene is TRBJ2-3, the V gene TRBV7-3, with 7 bases lining up with TRBD2. From germline, CDR1 is SGHTA and CDR2 FQGTGA. With 8 bases clipped from V and 4 bases from J, the junction kept 3 bases outside the gene matches. This CDR3 has 12 residues. Written as DNA, the CDR3 is TGTGCCAGCCCGGCGGGAGCAGATACGCAGTATTTT. This translates into CASPAGADTQYF.

V gene TRBV13 combines with J gene TRBJ2-1; 8 nucleotides agree with TRBD2. This CDR3 has 13 amino acids. V shed 5 bases, J shed 9 bases, and the junction held 6 bases outside the gene matches. CDR1 and CDR2 from the germline V gene are PRHDT and FYEKMQ (reference sequence). The CDR3 nucleotides read TGTGCCAGCAGCCGGGGACTAGTGGGTGAGCAGTTCTTC. Protein: CASSRGLVGEQFF.

This clonotype was picked up a small number of times. The V call is TRBV5-1, the J call TRBJ1-4; D is undetermined. This CDR3 comprises 15 residues. CDR1 SGHRS and CDR2 YFSETQ come from the germline V gene. Between the trimmed V and J ends, which lost 4 bases and 0 bases, there was a span of 10 bases. The CDR3, as DNA: TGCGCCAGCAGCAACCGGGCGTCAACTAATGAAAAACTGTTTTTT. It translates to CASSNRASTNEKLFF.

The V call is TRBV29-1, the J call TRBJ2-1, with 9 bases matching TRBD1. CDR1 and CDR2 from the germline V gene are SQVTM and ANQGSEA. Trimming cost V 7 bases and J 7 bases; bases outside gene matches: 5. CDR3 length: 12 residues. For the CDR3, the DNA is TGCAGCGCCGGGACAGGGAGAAATGAGCAGTTCTTC. Protein product: CSAGTGRNEQFF.

The gene calls are TRBV5-1 and TRBJ1-2; D is undetermined. Between the trimmed V and J ends, which lost 7 bases and 6 bases, there was a span of 4 bases. This CDR3 spans 9 amino acids. CDR1 and CDR2 from the germline V gene are SGHRS and YFSETQ. In DNA, the CDR3 is TGCGCCAGCCGTCATGGCTACACCTTC. Encoded protein: CASRHGYTF.

The chain links TRBV21-1 to TRBJ2-3; the table names TRBD2, a call not compared with the DNA. TRBV21-1 is listed as a pseudogene. This CDR3 contains 16 residues. DNA for the CDR3: TGTGCCAGCAGCAAAGAGGCGGCAGGAGTCACAGATACGCAGTATTTT. Amino acid sequence: CASSKEAAGVTDTQYF.

This clonotype was counted a single time. The chain recombines TRBV6-5 with TRBJ2-7, with unresolved D. The DNA end is a closer match to TRBJ2-5, so the J assignment may be wrong. Looked up from germline, CDR1 is MNHEY and CDR2 is SVGAGI. The CDR3 runs 13 residues. The CDR3 sequence: CASSLLLGGTQYF. In DNA form, the CDR3 reads TGTGCCAGCAGCCTCTTACTCGGCGGGACCCAGTACTTC.

This clonotype turned up a few times. V gene TRBV20-1 combines with J gene TRBJ1-5, with 9 nucleotides matching TRBD1. Germline CDR1 is DFQATT and CDR2 is SNEGSKA (reference sequence). The CDR3 loop spans 15 amino acids. J lost 3 bases, V lost 2 bases, and 5 bases had no gene match. CDR3 bases: TGCAGTGCTAGAACCGGGACAGGGAACAATCAGCCCCAGCATTTT. Residues: CSARTGTGNNQPQHF.

The chain joins TRBV9 to TRBJ2-3, with a tentative D call TRBD2 (5 bases). Trimming took off 3 bases at V and 2 bases at J, with 7 bases between the two ends. Per germline, CDR1 SGDLS and CDR2 YYNGEE. This CDR3 is built from 13 residues. The CDR3 bases are TGTGCCAGCAGCGAAGACTACACAGATACGCAGTATTTT. Translated, it gives CASSEDYTDTQYF.

The V and J genes are TRBV9 and TRBJ1-6; no firm D call. The V gene lost 3 bases and the J gene lost 5 bases, with 9 bases spanning the gap. The CDR3 has 14 residues. Germline V CDR1 and CDR2: SGDLS, YYNGEE. The CDR3 nucleotides read TGTGCCAGCAGCGCAGGACTAAATAATTCACCCCTCCACTTT. Amino acid sequence: CASSAGLNNSPLHF. The whole variable domain, filled in from reference TRBV9 and TRBJ1-6, reads DSGVTQTPKHLITATGQRVTLRCSPRSGDLSVYWYQQSLDQGLQFLIQYYNGEERAKGNILERFSAQQFPDLHSELNLSSLELGDSALYFCASSAGLNNSPLHFGNGTRLTVT.